This TCR beta chain was retrieved from a study of T cells in Graves' hyperthyroidism and ophthalmopathy. This clonotype was seen ten or more times. RNA transcripts provided the source from which TCR beta CDR3 regions were amplified. The HTBI primer set drove a first-round RT-PCR of the TCR CDR3. TCRdb recomputed calls from the multiplex PCR reads with MiXCR, one row per CDR3 protein. This sample has around 350,000 distinct CDR3 sequences, with about 14% found just once. This CDR3 has 17 amino acids. V trimming: 10 bases; J trimming: 4 bases; junction bases outside the gene matches: 18. Germline V gives CDR1 ENHRY, CDR2 SYGVKD.

Input material: blood. The clonotype comes from a woman aged 25 to 39 with Graves' ophthalmopathy. The chain joins TRBV10-3 to TRBJ2-5; 10 bases agree with TRBD2. The CDR3 DNA follows: TGTGCCACCTCCGGGGGTGATAGCGGGGGGCCCAGAGAGACCCAGTACTTC. This gives the protein CATSGGDSGGPRETQYF.